The T cell receptor (beta chain) described here comes from a study of shared clonotypes between healthy human individuals. Among the donors, all were Caucasian adults who lived in Nashville, Tennessee. This table comes from immunoSEQ multiplex PCR, and its TCRdb copy is limited to in-frame clones, with some not included. Seen here are millions of clones, 85% to 95% observed once, and the top ten hold roughly 0.13%. Study-level findings and limits: Measured sharing among donors was expected to vary with sequencing depth.

This CDR3 region has 16 residues. Germline V gene lookup returns CDR1 SGHNT and CDR2 YYREEE (reference sequence). V gave up 2 bases and J gave up 6 bases; unmatched junction bases: 10. About this clone: Its antigen is still unknown.

The V call is TRBV5-4, the J call TRBJ2-2; the match to TRBD1 covers 7 bases. The source material was naive CD4+ T cells sorted from blood. As for subset: CD45RA+ positively selected. The clonotype comes from a man between 18 and 29 years old in good health. CDR3 loop: CASSFHRGGGPGELFF. The DNA for the CDR3 is TGTGCCAGCAGCTTCCACAGGGGTGGGGGTCCCGGGGAGCTGTTTTTT.